This is a list of T cell receptor beta chains from one sample in a study of blood T cell repertoires in COVID-19. Profiled with immunoSEQ multiplex PCR; TCRdb holds only in-frame clones, not every one. The table includes 150,000 to 200,000 clones, around 86% detected once. Sequenced material: peripheral blood. The receptors come from a woman older than 75 with COVID-19, enrolled during active disease. CDR3s include the opening cysteine and the closing phenylalanine or tryptophan. Each record gives: CDR3 length, clone size, J gene, D gene, V gene, CDR3 DNA, CDR3 protein. The D gene is left open where the match is weak. For some rows the clone size is stated as once, few or many, or as a class when expanded; others skip it.

14	.	TRBJ2-3	.	TRBV5-8	TGTGCCAGCCCGGGACTTGAACCAACAGATACGCAGTATTTT	CASPGLEPTDTQYF
13	.	TRBJ1-1	.	TRBV6-5	TGTGCCAGCAGACGCTCGGTGAACACTGAAGCTTTCTTT	CASRRSVNTEAFF
13	once	TRBJ1-2	.	TRBV28	TGTGCCAGCAGTTTATTTTCGACGGGTGGCTACACCTTC	CASSLFSTGGYTF
14	.	TRBJ2-7	TRBD2	TRBV5-1	TGCGCCAGCAGCACTAGCGGGGGGGCCTACGAGCAGTACTTC	CASSTSGGAYEQYF
17	.	TRBJ1-6	.	TRBV28	TGTGCCAGCAGTCCGGGGGACGGAACCTCCCGCGGCACACCCCTCCACTTT	CASSPGDGTSRGTPLHF
16	.	TRBJ2-1	TRBD2	TRBV6-1	TGTGCCAGCAGTGAAAGTTTAGCGGGAGTCTACAATGAGCAGTTCTTC	CASSESLAGVYNEQFF
13	.	TRBJ1-5	.	TRBV15	TGTGCCACCAGCAGGACTGATGGTCAGCCCCAGCATTTT	CATSRTDGQPQHF
15	few	TRBJ2-7	TRBD2	TRBV28	TGTGCCAGCAGTTTTAGCGGGAGTCCAACCTACGAGCAGTACTTC	CASSFSGSPTYEQYF
14	.	TRBJ1-2	TRBD1	TRBV6-5	TGTGCCAGCAACCCCGGGACAGCCTCGGGAGGCTACACCTTC	CASNPGTASGGYTF
15	.	TRBJ1-4	.	TRBV4-3	TGCGCCAGCAGCCAAGATAGTCGCGCTAATGAAAAACTGTTTTTT	CASSQDSRANEKLFF
12	.	TRBJ1-1	.	TRBV5-5	TGTGCCAGCAGCCCGGGGAACACTGAAGCTTTCTTT	CASSPGNTEAFF
15	.	TRBJ2-2	.	TRBV7-9	TGTGCCAGCAGCTTGATGGGGCCGAACACCGGGGAGCTGTTTTTT	CASSLMGPNTGELFF
15	.	TRBJ1-1	TRBD1	TRBV3-1/TRBV3-2	TGTGCCAGCAGCCGGACACGGGACAGGAACACTGAAGCTTTCTTT	CASSRTRDRNTEAFF
20	.	TRBJ2-1	TRBD2	TRBV7-8	TGTGCCAGCAGCTTAGTTCATACTAGCGGGAGGTCACCAAACTACAATGAGCAGTTCTTC	CASSLVHTSGRSPNYNEQFF
13	.	TRBJ1-2	.	TRBV29-1	TGCAGCGTTGGACAGGCCTCGAACTATGGCTACACCTTC	CSVGQASNYGYTF
13	few	TRBJ2-7	TRBD1	TRBV27	TGTGCCAGCGGCAACAGGGGCGACTACGAGCAGTACTTC	CASGNRGDYEQYF
13	.	TRBJ2-3	.	TRBV11-3	TGTGCCAGCAGCTTCCGACAGCGAGATACGCAGTATTTT	CASSFRQRDTQYF
15	few	TRBJ2-5	.	TRBV7-9	TGTGCCAGCAGCCCAGCAGGGGCAGCCCAAGAGACCCAGTACTTC	CASSPAGAAQETQYF
16	.	TRBJ2-1	TRBD2	TRBV7-9	TGTGCCAGCAGCTTTCCCGGGACTAGCGGGTCCAATGAGCAGTTCTTC	CASSFPGTSGSNEQFF
18	.	TRBJ1-3	.	TRBV3-1/TRBV3-2	TGTGCCAGCAGCCAACCCTTTTCACAGGTTGGCTCTGGAAACACCATATATTTT	CASSQPFSQVGSGNTIYF
14	once	TRBJ2-5	.	TRBV5-1	TGCGCCAGCAGCTTGGGGAGCATACAAGAGACCCAGTACTTC	CASSLGSIQETQYF
14	.	TRBJ1-4	TRBD1	TRBV19	TGTGCCAGTAGGGGACAGGGGGCGCGGGAAAAACTGTTTTTT	CASRGQGAREKLFF
15	.	TRBJ2-1	TRBD2	TRBV7-8	TGTGCCAGCAGCTTAGTGTCAGCGGGACCTAATGAGCAGTTCTTC	CASSLVSAGPNEQFF
16	few	TRBJ2-2	TRBD2	TRBV7-2	TGTGCCAGCAGCTCTCGGACTAGCGGGGGGTCCGGGGAGCTGTTTTTT	CASSSRTSGGSGELFF
12	.	TRBJ2-1	.	TRBV29-1	TGCACCTATGAAGGGGTTGACAATGAGCAGTTCTTC	CTYEGVDNEQFF
13	.	TRBJ1-1	.	TRBV6-6	TGTGCCAGCAACGATCGTGGCAGCACTGAAGCTTTCTTT	CASNDRGSTEAFF
14	.	TRBJ2-5	TRBD1	TRBV18	TGTGCCAGCTCACACGACAGGGGCCAAGAGACCCAGTACTTC	CASSHDRGQETQYF
12	.	TRBJ2-7	TRBD1	TRBV12-5	TGTGCTAGCGCCCCCAGGGGGTGCGAGCAGTACTTC	CASAPRGCEQYF
21	few	TRBJ1-6	.	TRBV3-1/TRBV3-2	TGTGCCAGCAGCCAAGATCTCGGGGGTGGTGTCGGCAGTACCTATAATTCACCCCTCCACTTT	CASSQDLGGGVGSTYNSPLHF
14	.	TRBJ2-3	.	TRBV5-4	TGTGCCAGCAGCTTGGGCAGCGCCTCAGATACGCAGTATTTT	CASSLGSASDTQYF
14	.	TRBJ1-1	.	TRBV6-6	TGTGCCAGCAGTTTCCCGACAGTAAACACTGAAGCTTTCTTT	CASSFPTVNTEAFF
13	.	TRBJ2-5	TRBD2	TRBV27	TGTGCCAGCAGGCTAGCGGGACAAGAGACCCAGTACTTC	CASRLAGQETQYF
15	.	TRBJ2-1	.	TRBV19	TGTGCCAGTAGCCCGGGTGATCACAAAGCGAATGAGCAGTTCTTC	CASSPGDHKANEQFF
14	.	TRBJ2-7	TRBD2	TRBV29-1	TGCAGCGTTGGAACTAGCGGGAGGGGGGGAGAGCAGTACTTC	CSVGTSGRGGEQYF
14	.	TRBJ1-4	.	TRBV29-1	TGCAGCGTTGTGCCACAGGGTTTAGGTGAAAAACTGTTTTTT	CSVVPQGLGEKLFF
14	once	TRBJ1-3	TRBD1	TRBV6-6	TGTGCCAGCAGCCACGGGACAGGGATCGCAAAGGGCAATTTT	CASSHGTGIAKGNF
14	.	TRBJ2-7	.	TRBV7-9	TGTGCCAGCAGCTTCACGGCCGCATCGGGCGAGCAGTACTTC	CASSFTAASGEQYF
14	few	TRBJ2-2	TRBD1	TRBV5-6	TGTGCCAGCAGCTTGAGACAGGGGACCGGGGAGCTGTTTTTT	CASSLRQGTGELFF
14	.	TRBJ1-2	.	TRBV3-1/TRBV3-2	TGTGCCAGCAGCCAAAGCCGGGTTCGGCGCGGCTACACCTTC	CASSQSRVRRGYTF
14	.	TRBJ2-3	.	TRBV6-4	TGTGCCAGCAGTGACTCAGGTAGCGCAGATACGCAGTATTTT	CASSDSGSADTQYF
15	.	TRBJ1-1	.	TRBV19	TGTGCCAGTAGTGGAGGGCTATTGGCGGGTACTGAAGCTTTCTTT	CASSGGLLAGTEAFF
13	.	TRBJ1-3	TRBD1	TRBV19	TGTGCCAGTTCGGGACAGGCTGGAAACACCATATATTTT	CASSGQAGNTIYF
15	.	TRBJ1-1	TRBD1	TRBV7-6	TGTGCCAGCAGCTTAGAACCCGCACAGGGGAGAGAAGCTTTCTTT	CASSLEPAQGREAFF